Sequencing of this T cell receptor beta chain was carried out in a study of T cell changes during pregnancy in multiple sclerosis. Germline CDR1 reads SEHNR; CDR2 reads FQNEAQ (reference sequence). This CDR3 region has 15 residues. The germline V and J ends were trimmed by 5 bases and 3 bases, with 16 bases remaining between them. Profiling relied on immunoSEQ multiplex PCR, and the TCRdb table lists in-frame clones only, not all of them. The table lists some 70,000 clones, 91% of them singletons. This specimen was CD8+ T cells from peripheral blood mononuclear cells, taken before pregnancy. This TCR came from a female donor with multiple sclerosis, enrolled in a pregnancy study. This chain uses TRBV7-9 with TRBJ1-1; D gene unclear. CDR3: CASSTDAGVHTEAFF. The CDR3 coding sequence is TGTGCCAGCAGCACCGACGCCGGGGTGCACACTGAAGCTTTCTTT.